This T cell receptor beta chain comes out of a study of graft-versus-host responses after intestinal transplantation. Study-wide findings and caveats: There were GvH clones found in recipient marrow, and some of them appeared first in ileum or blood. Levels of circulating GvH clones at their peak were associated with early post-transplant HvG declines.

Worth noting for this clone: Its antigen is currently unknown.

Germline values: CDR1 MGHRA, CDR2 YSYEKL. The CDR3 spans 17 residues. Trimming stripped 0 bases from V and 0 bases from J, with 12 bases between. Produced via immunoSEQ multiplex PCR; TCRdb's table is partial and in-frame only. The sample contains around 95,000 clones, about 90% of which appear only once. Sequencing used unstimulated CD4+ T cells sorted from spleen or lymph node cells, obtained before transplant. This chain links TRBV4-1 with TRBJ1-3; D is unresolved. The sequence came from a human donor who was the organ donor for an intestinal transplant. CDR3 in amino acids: CASSQDTAGDSGNTIYF. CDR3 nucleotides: TGCGCCAGCAGCCAAGATACAGCGGGTGACTCTGGAAACACCATATATTTT.